This TCR beta chain was recorded in a study of cytomegalovirus exposure and HLA in healthy donors. The V gene end was trimmed by 1 base and the J gene end by 4 bases; junction bases not matched to a gene: 10. Germline assignment: CDR1 SGHTA and CDR2 FQGNSA. The CDR3 sequence is 18 residues long. The study ran its PCR with 60 Vbeta and 13 Jbeta primers. The assay was immunoSEQ multiplex PCR, and TCRdb's table has in-frame clones only and misses some. This table holds more than 95,000 clones. Sequencing was carried out using PBMCs. The sequence was collected from a man between 40 and 49 years old in good health and CMV-seronegative. The chain employs TRBV7-2 and TRBJ2-5, with 12 bases matching TRBD2. CDR3 loop: CASSLEASGGATTETQYF. In DNA form, the CDR3 reads TGTGCCAGCAGCTTAGAGGCTAGCGGGGGGGCGACTACAGAGACCCAGTACTTC.